This paragraph reports one TCR beta chain. Its cognate antigen is unknown. These data belong to a study of T-cell reconstitution after alpha-beta-depleted transplantation in children. This CDR3 contains 13 residues. V dropped 3 bases and J dropped 7 bases, with 13 bases sitting between them. From germline, CDR1 is DFQATT and CDR2 SNEGSKA (reference sequence). Points from the study as a whole: Diversity and T-cell counts at one year after transplant derived mostly from new T cells. At around two months after transplant, the alpha-beta T cells were reportedly derived from several hundred expanded clones that came from non-depleted graft cells. Some patients' high day-60 TCRbeta diversity was attributed to recipient cells surviving conditioning.

Unique molecular identifiers were incorporated into the prepared TCRbeta library. MiXCR, run by TCRdb on the PCR reads, gives a single entry per CDR3 protein. Of hundreds of thousands of distinct CDR3 sequences in the sample, roughly 13% were seen once. The sample in question was PBMCs, mostly from graft donor cells, obtained 360 days after TCRalphabeta/CD19-depleted stem cell transplant. This receptor was identified in a male patient between 10 and 17 years old who had a stem cell transplant for acute myeloid leukemia, so the T cells may come from the graft donor. J is TRBJ2-1 and V is TRBV20-1; D is possibly TRBD2 (7 bases). The chain's CDR3 is CSASWGGGNEQFF. The CDR3 DNA reads as TGCAGTGCTAGTTGGGGGGGCGGAAATGAGCAGTTCTTC.